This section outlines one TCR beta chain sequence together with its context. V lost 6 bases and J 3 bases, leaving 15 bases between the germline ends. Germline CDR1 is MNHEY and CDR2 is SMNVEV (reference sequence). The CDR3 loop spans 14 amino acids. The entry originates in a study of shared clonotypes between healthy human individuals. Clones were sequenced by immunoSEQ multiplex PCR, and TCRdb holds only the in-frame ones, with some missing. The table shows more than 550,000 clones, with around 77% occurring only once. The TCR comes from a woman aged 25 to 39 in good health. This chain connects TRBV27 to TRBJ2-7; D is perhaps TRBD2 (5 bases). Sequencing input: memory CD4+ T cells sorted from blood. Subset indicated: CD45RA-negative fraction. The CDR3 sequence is CASSRHATNYEQYF. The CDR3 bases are TGTGCCAGCAGCCGACACGCGACTAACTACGAGCAGTACTTC.